Sequencing of this TCR beta chain was carried out in a study of cytomegalovirus exposure and HLA in healthy donors (dated by TCRdb to about 2017). About the full investigation: An earlier analysis of 587 of the donors reported around 280 Gb of sequence data and 117 million unique TCR beta sequences obtained from about 170 million T cells. Roughly five DR-DQ haplotypes were treated as single units for association and clustering because of strong linkage in the cohort. Class I and class II HLA loci were covered by the typing at four-digit resolution. Roughly 300 gigabases of sequencing data and some 85 million unique TCR sequences were included in an early release covering under 650 HLA-typed donors. The number of donors typed differed by locus, with about 629-630 for A, B, C, DRB1 and DQB1, roughly 520 for DQA1, 600 to 610 for DPA1, and 450 to 480 for DPB1. All discovery cohort repertoires had been generated using a single sequencing platform. The study profiled the T cell repertoires of 500 to 800 subjects by immunosequencing and related them to cytomegalovirus serostatus. In addition to the first cohort of 500 to 850 subjects, a separate validation cohort of approximately 130 different subjects was used. Alongside the repertoire data, information on donor age, sex, ethnicity and CMV serostatus was compiled. The study aimed to test whether cataloging public T cell receptors could reveal signatures of past pathogen exposure. On average, around 200,000 unique TCR beta nucleotide sequences were sequenced per donor among 300 to 500 genotyped donors of the cohort, with roughly 18% of those sequences being non-productive. A later genetic analysis used genome-wide SNP genotypes for 398 of the 666 donors, treating that subset as a discovery cohort. High-throughput TCR immunosequencing, statistical association of individual TCRs with disease status, and machine learning were combined to predict cytomegalovirus infection status. In an earlier analysis of 550 to 700 of the donors, high-throughput TCR beta sequencing was used to judge whether each TCR beta V gene segment behaved as functional or pseudogenic. To study patterns of TCR occurrence, a later analysis re-analyzed previously published TCR beta repertoires from just over 650 donors and added high-resolution HLA genotyping. Rather than drawing on any new phenotypic data, the later analysis identified candidate immune exposures from TCR beta sequences and the way those sequences occurred across donors. Of the roughly 400 genotyped donors, about 80% fell in the genetic ancestry cluster associated with self-reported Caucasian donors.

In the case of this clone: Its antigen remains unidentified. No much larger clone exists at a distance of one base, and base qualities are not known.

Between the V and J ends, shortened by 5 bases and 2 bases respectively, the junction contains 4 bases. The CDR3 has 11 amino acids, counting the end cysteine and phenylalanine. Only the CDR3 part of the read is kept: 33 bases, read in frame from the first base. CDR1 MDHEN and CDR2 SYDVKM are derived from the germline V gene. The cohort comprised under 700 healthy bone marrow donors. At the time of sampling, every cohort member was nominally healthy, though immune exposures that went unrecorded were likely present. The donor was CMV seronegative and belonged to the group of more than 300 seronegative cohort members. Each donor provided a peripheral blood sample, and peripheral blood mononuclear cells were used for TCR beta sequencing. The Qiagen DNeasy Blood Extraction Kit was used to extract genomic DNA from the blood cell samples. Overall study results and their limits: In a later analysis, TCR association rates were found to vary across HLA loci, with the most associated TCRs seen for DRB1 alleles and the fewest for HLA-C alleles. Linkage disequilibrium might explain the correlated functional status among segregating V segments, but an unknown experimental factor could not be excluded. In a later analysis, HLA-associated TCR beta chains were found to be more clonally expanded and to have lower generation probabilities than equally common non-associated chains. In vitro tests confirmed that three of the cytomegalovirus-associated TCR beta chains recognize cytomegalovirus antigens. The sequencing pipeline was judged likely to have produced a cluster of highly shared sequence variants as a technical artifact. Most TCR sequences were seen in very few donors, while some public TCRs were found in many individuals. A total of about 150 TCR beta chains were listed by the study as associated with cytomegalovirus. A later analysis associated 15,000 to 20,000 TCR beta sequences with specific HLA alleles at a false discovery rate of 0.05. It was suggested by the authors that the approach could potentially be generalized to other disease states and immunological phenotypes. The presence/absence analyses assumed that sequencing depth was roughly uniform across donors, and that assumption may not be true. A later genetic analysis reported fewer N-insertions in productive TCRs among donors in an Asian-associated ancestry cluster than the roughly 700-donor mean. A later analysis reported that several top co-occurrence clusters appeared linked to parvovirus B19, influenza, CMV and Epstein-Barr virus. V-gene and J-gene trimming of TCR beta chains was associated with a missense DCLRE1C variant in a later genetic analysis, and the association was replicated in an independent cohort. Some IMGT-functional V segments, including TRBV6-2 and TRBV6-3, could not be told apart with the 87-base-pair reads, so those segments were excluded. Assigning TCR associations to individual alleles was difficult when HLA alleles, especially DR and DQ, strongly co-occurred. A later analysis found that most CMV-associated TCR beta chains appeared HLA-restricted, with HLA associations seemingly driven largely by CMV exposure. The cohort was sequenced for TCR beta chains only, and without alpha or paired-chain data the features that could be detected were limited. A further reported finding was that TCR beta sequences accurately predicted the HLA-A and HLA-B alleles for most subjects in the first cohort. Because HLA typing was missing for some donors at each locus, association tests included only the typed subset. Because counts were too low, more than 15 rarely observed V segments, including chromosome 9 orphons, were left out of the earlier analysis of a few hundred of the donors. The classifier was reported to diagnose cytomegalovirus status with high specificity and sensitivity in both the original and validation cohorts. CMV serostatus was the only immune exposure information available for the cohort. In an earlier analysis of around 600 of the donors, most TCR beta V segments were observed in productive rearrangements about 90% or about 30% of the time, broadly matching IMGT annotations.

Library preparation employed the immunoSEQ multiplex PCR assay. For the multiplex PCR, a mixture combining 60 forward primers for TCR Vbeta segments and 13 reverse primers for TCR Jbeta segments was used. Amplification of the CDR3 region of rearranged TCR beta genes was performed with a multiplex PCR assay on genomic DNA. On the Illumina HiSeq System, the amplified TCR beta libraries were sequenced as 87-base-pair reads. On the authors' methods: A later analysis tallied around 87 million unique TCR beta chains across the 650 to 750 repertoires, and about 10 million of those chains were shared by two or more donors. A nearest-neighbor algorithm error-corrected the raw reads and collapsed the reads into unique sequences, merging closely related sequences to remove PCR and sequencing errors. Alignment of CDR3 sequences to IMGT reference sequences was used to assign V, D and J gene segments. For a sequence to be retained, at least a six-nucleotide match to both a V gene segment and a J gene segment was required. A rearrangement was called productive if the CDR3 had no stop codons and remained in frame with V and J, and every other rearrangement was called non-productive. CDR3 was defined according to IMGT convention as the region running from the second conserved V-encoded cysteine to the conserved J-encoded phenylalanine. The earlier analysis of roughly 590 of the donors excluded any sequence lacking an unambiguous match to a single V gene segment. In an earlier analysis of 587 of the donors, V segments were called functional above 56.7% productive rearrangements and were called segregating when the between-donor standard deviation exceeded 5%. A statistical classification framework was built for diagnosing cytomegalovirus status from the catalog of TCR beta chain sequences. A later analysis assigned V and J genes by comparing TCR nucleotide sequences with IMGT/GENE-DB human TR gene sequences. In a later analysis, CDR3 sequences and most-parsimonious VDJ recombination scenarios were assigned using the TCRdist pipeline. In a later analysis, every TCR beta chain was defined by the combination of its CDR3 amino acid sequence and its V-gene family, and reads without a unique V-gene family were dropped. As a way to deal with suspected cross-contamination and a sequencing artifact, a later analysis dropped 450 to 600 nucleotide sequences that were highly shared and had low generation probability. In a later analysis, a clonal expansion index was calculated for each public chain from normalized within-repertoire ranks of inferred template counts. In a later analysis, generation probabilities were computed using a VDJ recombination model fitted to out-of-frame rearrangements, and the results were checked against IGoR. Hypergeometric tests were used in a later analysis to score TCR-TCR, TCR-HLA and TCR-CMV co-occurrence, with a repertoire-size bias correction applied to the TCR pairs. A later analysis estimated false discovery rates by permuting HLA or CMV assignments 20 times. In a later analysis, co-occurring TCRs were grouped using DBSCAN, with TCRdist sequence similarity added in when clustering inside HLA-allele-positive subsets. Repertoires with fewer than 30,000 or more than 120,000 public chains were left out of co-occurrence clustering, as were five repertoires with anomalous nucleotide sharing. Imported from immuneACCESS, the table was reduced by TCRdb to in-frame sequences with V and J called. These copies leave out some clones; in studies compared against another copy, an unresolved V gene accounts for under half, and the cause of the remainder is not known. That table is the source of V, J and clone size, and D and trimming were worked out from the DNA. In this sample the table shows 130,000 or so clones, 88% of which occur a single time. 0.5% to 0.65% of the sample is taken by the ten largest.

This chain is built from TRBV28 and TRBJ2-7; no D gene is confidently identified. Sequencing was done on a sample of PBMCs. The receptor was isolated from a woman aged 35 to 49 in good health and CMV-seronegative. The CDR3 in this case is CASSPAYEQYF. In nucleotide form, the sequence is TGTGCCAGCAGTCCTGCCTACGAGCAGTACTTC. Extended through the reference TRBV28 and TRBJ2-7 proteins, this CDR3 yields the full variable domain: DVKVTQSSRYLVKRTGEKVFLECVQDMDHENMFWYRQDPGLGLRLIYFSYDVKMKEKGDIPEGYSVSREKKERFSLILESASTNQTSMYLCASSPAYEQYFGPGTRLTVT.